Listed below are T cell receptor beta chains from one sample, sequenced in a study of neoadjuvant anti-PD-1 for oral cavity cancer. Using immunoSEQ multiplex PCR, the repertoire was profiled, and TCRdb retains in-frame clones only, with some absent. This sample carries about 72,000 clones, more than 70% of them seen once, and the ten largest clones take nearly 3.5%. This sample comprised PBMCs, obtained before nivolumab (anti-PD-1) treatment. The receptor source for this set is a person between 40 and 79 years old with oral cavity squamous cell carcinoma. Each CDR3 is given with its conserved first and last residue. Fields, in order: J gene, V gene, D gene, clone size, CDR3 protein, CDR3 DNA. D genes are given only for firm matches. Expanded clones get a size class; other rows say once, few or many, or leave the size out.

J gene: TRBJ1-2; V gene: TRBV28; D gene: NA; clone size: NA; CDR3 protein: CAAGRDYGYTF; CDR3 DNA: TGTGCGGCAGGGAGAGACTATGGCTACACCTTC
J gene: TRBJ2-2; V gene: TRBV7-3; D gene: TRBD2; clone size: NA; CDR3 protein: CASSPFAASGRVNTGELFF; CDR3 DNA: TGTGCCAGCAGCCCCTTCGCAGCTAGCGGGAGGGTAAACACCGGGGAGCTGTTTTTT
J gene: TRBJ1-2; V gene: TRBV14; D gene: NA; clone size: once; CDR3 protein: CASSQAREVGYTF; CDR3 DNA: TGTGCCAGCAGCCAAGCCAGGGAGGTGGGCTACACCTTC
J gene: TRBJ1-4; V gene: TRBV5-1; D gene: NA; clone size: NA; CDR3 protein: CASSSTGTLNEKLFF; CDR3 DNA: TGCGCCAGCAGCTCCACCGGGACACTTAATGAAAAACTGTTTTTT
J gene: TRBJ2-3; V gene: TRBV5-6; D gene: NA; clone size: NA; CDR3 protein: CASKGPADTQYF; CDR3 DNA: TGTGCCAGCAAGGGCCCGGCAGATACGCAGTATTTT
J gene: TRBJ1-3; V gene: TRBV30; D gene: NA; clone size: NA; CDR3 protein: CAWSVGGNTIYF; CDR3 DNA: TGTGCCTGGAGTGTAGGCGGAAACACCATATATTTT
J gene: TRBJ1-1; V gene: TRBV30; D gene: NA; clone size: once; CDR3 protein: CAWSEGYTEAFF; CDR3 DNA: TGTGCCTGGAGTGAAGGGTACACTGAAGCTTTCTTT
J gene: TRBJ2-3; V gene: TRBV7-2; D gene: NA; clone size: NA; CDR3 protein: CASSSLGITDTQYF; CDR3 DNA: TGTGCCAGCAGCTCCCTGGGGATAACAGATACGCAGTATTTT
J gene: TRBJ2-7; V gene: TRBV5-6; D gene: TRBD1; clone size: NA; CDR3 protein: CASSSGQEPILTYEQYF; CDR3 DNA: TGTGCCAGCAGCTCTGGACAGGAACCGATTTTGACCTACGAGCAGTACTTC
J gene: TRBJ2-3; V gene: TRBV11-2; D gene: NA; clone size: once; CDR3 protein: CASSLAARLYTDTQYF; CDR3 DNA: TGTGCCAGCAGCTTAGCAGCAAGACTTTACACAGATACGCAGTATTTT
J gene: TRBJ1-2; V gene: TRBV11-1; D gene: NA; clone size: NA; CDR3 protein: CASSFGTADYYGYTF; CDR3 DNA: TGTGCCAGCAGCTTCGGGACGGCGGACTACTATGGCTACACCTTC
J gene: TRBJ2-7; V gene: TRBV19; D gene: NA; clone size: NA; CDR3 protein: CASSFRDNYEQYF; CDR3 DNA: TGTGCCAGTAGTTTCCGGGACAACTACGAGCAGTACTTC
J gene: TRBJ1-5; V gene: TRBV6-4; D gene: NA; clone size: NA; CDR3 protein: CASSGAHGQPQHF; CDR3 DNA: TGTGCCAGCAGTGGGGCCCATGGGCAGCCCCAGCATTTT
J gene: TRBJ2-7; V gene: TRBV30; D gene: TRBD2; clone size: NA; CDR3 protein: CAWSVRRGGMQYF; CDR3 DNA: TGTGCCTGGAGTGTACGACGGGGGGGAATGCAGTACTTC
J gene: TRBJ1-5; V gene: TRBV27; D gene: TRBD1; clone size: NA; CDR3 protein: CASRSGGGQPQHF; CDR3 DNA: TGTGCCAGCAGGTCAGGGGGCGGGCAGCCCCAGCATTTT
J gene: TRBJ1-6; V gene: TRBV2; D gene: NA; clone size: NA; CDR3 protein: CASSDRQGTLLLHF; CDR3 DNA: TGTGCCAGCAGTGACAGGCAGGGTACGTTGCTCCTCCACTTT
J gene: TRBJ1-2; V gene: TRBV6-5; D gene: TRBD1; clone size: NA; CDR3 protein: CASSYADTGGVSGYTF; CDR3 DNA: TGTGCCAGCAGTTACGCTGATACAGGGGGCGTTAGTGGCTACACCTTC
J gene: TRBJ1-3; V gene: TRBV7-8; D gene: NA; clone size: NA; CDR3 protein: CASSPLPGPSGNTIYF; CDR3 DNA: TGTGCCAGCAGCCCCCTTCCGGGCCCCTCTGGAAACACCATATATTTT
J gene: TRBJ2-1; V gene: TRBV5-1; D gene: NA; clone size: NA; CDR3 protein: CASSLEDRILYNEQFF; CDR3 DNA: TGCGCCAGCAGCTTGGAAGACCGAATCCTCTACAATGAGCAGTTCTTC
J gene: TRBJ1-2; V gene: TRBV27; D gene: TRBD1; clone size: once; CDR3 protein: CASSSYRGTIGYTF; CDR3 DNA: TGTGCCAGCAGTTCATACAGGGGCACTATCGGCTACACCTTC
J gene: TRBJ2-2; V gene: TRBV6-4; D gene: TRBD1; clone size: NA; CDR3 protein: CASSDGTGNTGELFF; CDR3 DNA: TGTGCCAGCAGTGATGGGACAGGGAACACCGGGGAGCTGTTTTTT
J gene: TRBJ2-3; V gene: TRBV27; D gene: NA; clone size: NA; CDR3 protein: CASSFTASTDTQYF; CDR3 DNA: TGTGCCAGCAGTTTCACAGCAAGCACAGATACGCAGTATTTT
J gene: TRBJ1-3; V gene: TRBV30; D gene: NA; clone size: NA; CDR3 protein: CAWGLSGNTIYF; CDR3 DNA: TGTGCCTGGGGCCTCTCTGGAAACACCATATATTTT
J gene: TRBJ1-2; V gene: TRBV10-1; D gene: TRBD1; clone size: NA; CDR3 protein: CASSPDRNYGYTF; CDR3 DNA: TGCGCCAGCAGTCCGGACAGGAACTATGGCTACACCTTC
J gene: TRBJ1-5; V gene: TRBV30; D gene: NA; clone size: once; CDR3 protein: CAWSGQGVQPQHF; CDR3 DNA: TGTGCCTGGAGTGGGCAGGGTGTGCAGCCCCAGCATTTT
J gene: TRBJ1-2; V gene: TRBV9; D gene: TRBD1; clone size: few; CDR3 protein: CASKGGGYGYTF; CDR3 DNA: TGTGCCAGCAAAGGGGGCGGCTATGGCTACACCTTC
J gene: TRBJ2-7; V gene: TRBV5-1; D gene: TRBD2; clone size: NA; CDR3 protein: CASRRTSGDEQYF; CDR3 DNA: TGCGCCAGCAGACGGACTAGCGGGGACGAGCAGTACTTC
J gene: TRBJ1-1; V gene: TRBV6-1; D gene: NA; clone size: NA; CDR3 protein: CASIQSRNTEAFF; CDR3 DNA: TGTGCCAGCATTCAGTCTAGGAACACTGAAGCTTTCTTT
J gene: TRBJ2-7; V gene: TRBV25-1; D gene: NA; clone size: few; CDR3 protein: CASSDQRTEDYEQYF; CDR3 DNA: TGTGCCAGCAGTGACCAACGGACAGAGGACTACGAGCAGTACTTC
J gene: TRBJ1-5; V gene: TRBV6-6; D gene: NA; clone size: once; CDR3 protein: CASRQNRNQPQHF; CDR3 DNA: TGTGCCAGCAGGCAGAATCGAAATCAGCCCCAGCATTTT
J gene: TRBJ2-5; V gene: TRBV4-2; D gene: NA; clone size: NA; CDR3 protein: CASSQDRGTRETQYF; CDR3 DNA: TGTGCCAGCAGCCAAGATAGGGGTACGAGAGAGACCCAGTACTTC
J gene: TRBJ1-2; V gene: TRBV4-2; D gene: NA; clone size: once; CDR3 protein: CASSPTTGTHPNYGYTF; CDR3 DNA: TGTGCCAGCAGCCCTACGACCGGGACACATCCTAACTATGGCTACACCTTC
J gene: TRBJ1-5; V gene: TRBV10-2; D gene: NA; clone size: NA; CDR3 protein: CASSGRDYNQPQHF; CDR3 DNA: TGCGCCAGCAGTGGTCGGGACTATAATCAGCCCCAGCATTTT
J gene: TRBJ1-1; V gene: TRBV6-4; D gene: NA; clone size: NA; CDR3 protein: CASSDGIRGEAFF; CDR3 DNA: TGTGCCAGCAGTGACGGGATAAGAGGTGAAGCTTTCTTT
J gene: TRBJ2-5; V gene: TRBV6-6; D gene: TRBD1; clone size: NA; CDR3 protein: CASSYRGRETQYF; CDR3 DNA: TGTGCCAGCAGTTACAGGGGGCGAGAGACCCAGTACTTC
J gene: TRBJ2-5; V gene: TRBV4-1; D gene: NA; clone size: NA; CDR3 protein: CASSHVLVRTQYF; CDR3 DNA: TGCGCCAGCAGCCATGTGCTCGTAAGGACCCAGTACTTC
J gene: TRBJ2-7; V gene: TRBV29-1; D gene: NA; clone size: NA; CDR3 protein: CSVEDLTLEGSYEQYF; CDR3 DNA: TGCAGCGTTGAAGATTTAACTTTAGAAGGCTCCTACGAGCAGTACTTC
J gene: TRBJ2-3; V gene: TRBV5-1; D gene: NA; clone size: NA; CDR3 protein: CASSSGAGGIISDTQYF; CDR3 DNA: TGCGCCAGCAGCTCCGGGGCAGGAGGGATCATTTCAGATACGCAGTATTTT
J gene: TRBJ2-1; V gene: TRBV7-3; D gene: NA; clone size: NA; CDR3 protein: CASSLTSDGYNEQFF; CDR3 DNA: TGTGCCAGCAGCTTAACCTCCGACGGATACAATGAGCAGTTCTTC
J gene: TRBJ2-1; V gene: TRBV5-1; D gene: TRBD2; clone size: NA; CDR3 protein: CASSWAGTREQFF; CDR3 DNA: TGCGCCAGCAGCTGGGCCGGGACTAGAGAGCAGTTCTTC
J gene: TRBJ1-5; V gene: TRBV6-1; D gene: TRBD1; clone size: NA; CDR3 protein: CASRGQTYSNQPQHF; CDR3 DNA: TGTGCCAGCAGGGGACAGACCTATAGCAATCAGCCCCAGCATTTT
J gene: TRBJ2-7; V gene: TRBV27; D gene: NA; clone size: NA; CDR3 protein: CASSVGLSSSYEQYF; CDR3 DNA: TGTGCCAGCAGTGTTGGACTATCGAGCTCCTACGAGCAGTACTTC
J gene: TRBJ2-7; V gene: TRBV27; D gene: NA; clone size: NA; CDR3 protein: CASSLSDGVWFCEQYF; CDR3 DNA: TGTGCCAGCAGTTTATCGGACGGGGTCTGGTTTTGCGAGCAGTACTTC
J gene: TRBJ1-1; V gene: TRBV5-1; D gene: NA; clone size: NA; CDR3 protein: CASSLAAGMNTEAFF; CDR3 DNA: TGCGCCAGCAGCCTGGCGGCGGGGATGAACACTGAAGCTTTCTTT
J gene: TRBJ1-1; V gene: TRBV4-1; D gene: NA; clone size: NA; CDR3 protein: CASARGRLNTEAFF; CDR3 DNA: TGCGCCAGCGCGCGCGGGCGCCTGAACACTGAAGCTTTCTTT
J gene: TRBJ1-2; V gene: TRBV7-3; D gene: TRBD1; clone size: NA; CDR3 protein: CASSLRTGEERNYGYTF; CDR3 DNA: TGTGCCAGCAGCCTCAGGACAGGGGAAGAACGTAACTATGGCTACACCTTC
J gene: TRBJ1-5; V gene: TRBV19; D gene: NA; clone size: NA; CDR3 protein: CASSMGSGRDQPQHF; CDR3 DNA: TGTGCCAGTAGTATGGGGTCGGGGCGTGATCAGCCCCAGCATTTT
J gene: TRBJ2-3; V gene: TRBV7-6; D gene: TRBD2; clone size: NA; CDR3 protein: CASSLFSGGAPDTQYF; CDR3 DNA: TGTGCCAGCAGCTTATTTAGCGGGGGGGCCCCAGATACGCAGTATTTT